One and the same sample provided the 14 T cell receptor beta chains below, sequenced in a study of cytomegalovirus exposure and HLA in healthy donors. Vbeta (60) and Jbeta (13) primers were used in the PCR. Clones were sequenced by immunoSEQ multiplex PCR, and TCRdb holds only the in-frame ones, with some missing. Of 150,000 to 200,000 clones listed, 75% to 80% were seen once; the top ten hold just under 1%. Sample: PBMCs. All receptors come from a woman between 45 and 65 years old in good health and CMV-seropositive.

V gene TRBV13 combines with J gene TRBJ2-2; 7 bases agree with TRBD2. Germline lookup yields CDR1 PRHDT and CDR2 FYEKMQ (reference sequence). This CDR3 region has 18 residues. Trimming cost V 5 bases and J 1 base; bases outside gene matches: 13. CDR3 amino acids: CASSPYLFERGNTGELFF. The DNA of the CDR3 is TGTGCCAGCAGCCCGTACTTGTTCGAGCGGGGGAACACCGGGGAGCTGTTTTTT.

This rearrangement joins TRBV5-1 to TRBJ2-3, with TRBD1 identical over 7 bases. Per germline, CDR1 SGHRS and CDR2 YFSETQ. Trimming at V came to 4 bases and at J to 2 bases, leaving 4 bases not matched to a gene. CDR3 size: 14 residues. The CDR3: CASSETGFTDTQYF. As DNA, the CDR3 is TGCGCCAGCAGCGAGACAGGGTTCACAGATACGCAGTATTTT.

The V and J genes are TRBV27 and TRBJ2-7; TRBD2 is a possible D gene (5 bases). The germline gives CDR1 MNHEY, CDR2 SMNVEV (reference sequence). V was shortened by 6 bases and J by 5 bases, with 20 bases between the two germline ends. The CDR3 length is 15 residues. The DNA for the CDR3 is TGTGCCAGCAGCCCCGTTGGACTTACGTCCCACGAGCAGTACTTC. Translating gives CASSPVGLTSHEQYF.

This chain uses TRBV6-1 with TRBJ2-7, with 7 bases identical to TRBD1. Germline V gene lookup returns CDR1 MNHNS and CDR2 SASEGT. The CDR3 covers 14 residues. Germline trimming cut 7 bases from V and 4 bases from J; bases unmatched to any gene: 10. The CDR3 sequence: CASTPGTVLYEQYF. CDR3 sequence (DNA): TGTGCCAGCACCCCCGGGACAGTGCTTTACGAGCAGTACTTC.

The chain combines TRBV28 with TRBJ1-5; D might be TRBD1 (5 bases). V lost 6 bases and J 4 bases, leaving 16 bases between the germline ends. Germline V gene data show CDR1 as MDHEN and CDR2 as SYDVKM. The CDR3 runs 15 residues. Here the CDR3 reads CASRSQGGENQPQHF. The CDR3 nucleotides read TGTGCCAGCAGGTCGCAGGGCGGAGAAAATCAGCCCCAGCATTTT.

V usage is TRBV28 and J usage is TRBJ1-5, with TRBD1 as a possible D gene (6 bases). The CDR3 sequence is 12 residues long. Germline values: CDR1 MDHEN, CDR2 SYDVKM. The ends were cut back, 1 base at V and 9 bases at J, with 7 bases in the middle. CDR3 sequence reads: CASSLSGAPQHF. The CDR3 region has the DNA TGTGCCAGCAGTTTATCAGGGGCGCCCCAGCATTTT. Complete variable domain (other parts from reference TRBV28 and TRBJ1-5): DVKVTQSSRYLVKRTGEKVFLECVQDMDHENMFWYRQDPGLGLRLIYFSYDVKMKEKGDIPEGYSVSREKKERFSLILESASTNQTSMYLCASSLSGAPQHFGDGTRLSIL.

The V and J genes are TRBV2 and TRBJ1-3; the D gene is possibly TRBD1 (6 bases). V lost 4 bases and J 0 bases, leaving 13 bases between the germline ends. Per germline, CDR1 SNHLY and CDR2 FYNNEI. There are 16 residues in the CDR3. The CDR3 sequence: CASSGDKSSSGNTIYF. CDR3 in DNA: TGTGCCAGCAGTGGGGACAAATCTAGCTCTGGAAACACCATATATTTT.

This clone appeared a single time. This chain connects TRBV7-9 to TRBJ2-7; 8 bases are a match to TRBD1. Germline V gene lookup returns CDR1 SEHNR and CDR2 FQNEAQ (reference sequence). The CDR3 spans 14 residues. J lost 7 bases, V lost 5 bases, and 10 bases had no gene match. The CDR3 DNA is TGTGCCAGCAGCCATCTCCGGACAGGGCAGGAGCAGTACTTC. This codes for CASSHLRTGQEQYF.

The genes are TRBV5-1 and TRBJ2-3; 7 nucleotides align to TRBD1. V lost 4 bases, J lost 3 bases, and 8 bases stayed unmatched. The CDR3 is 15 residues long. Germline V gene lookup returns CDR1 SGHRS and CDR2 YFSETQ. CDR3 protein: CASSPRGSFTDTQYF. CDR3 nucleotide sequence: TGCGCCAGCAGCCCCAGGGGGAGTTTTACAGATACGCAGTATTTT.

V gene TRBV7-2 combines with J gene TRBJ1-2, with a weak D call TRBD1 (6 bases). The germline V and J ends were trimmed by 6 bases and 1 base, with 12 bases remaining between them. CDR1 and CDR2 from the germline V gene are SGHTA and FQGNSA. CDR3 length: 14 residues. CDR3 region: CASSSRGHNYGYTF. The CDR3 DNA follows: TGTGCCAGCAGTAGCCGGGGACATAACTATGGCTACACCTTC.

V is TRBV11-2 and J is TRBJ1-1; D is unresolved. CDR3 length: 14 amino acids. From germline, CDR1 is SGHAT and CDR2 FQNNGV. Between the trimmed V and J ends, which lost 5 bases and 2 bases, there was a span of 12 bases. The DNA for the CDR3 is TGTGCCAGCAGCCCGACTCTCCTAAACACTGAAGCTTTCTTT. Translation gives CASSPTLLNTEAFF.

A word on this clone: A junction boundary mismatches the germline segment, possibly from a read error. The CDR3 DNA follows: TGTTCCAGCAGCTTACGGGTGTTCGGCTACACCTTC. This encodes CSSSLRVFGYTF. The chain uses TRBV7-9 and TRBJ1-2, with D unresolved. The germline CDR1 and CDR2 sequences are SEHNR and FQNEAQ (reference sequence). The CDR3 contains 12 residues.

The CDR3: CSVESGRRDTQYF. Written as DNA, the CDR3 is TGCAGCGTTGAATCTGGGAGAAGGGATACGCAGTATTTT. This chain joins TRBV29-1 and TRBJ2-3; perhaps TRBD2 as D (5 bases). This CDR3 is 13 amino acids long. Germline lookup yields CDR1 SQVTM and CDR2 ANQGSEA. Trimming cost V 2 bases and J 6 bases, with 12 bases left between them.

The chain combines TRBV18 with TRBJ1-1; no clear D gene. CDR1 and CDR2 from the germline V gene are KGHSH and LQKENI. Trimming took off 5 bases at V and 2 bases at J, with 15 bases between the two ends. The CDR3 is 15 residues long. CDR3 sequence: CASSTERAGNTEAFF. CDR3 DNA sequence: TGTGCCAGCTCAACGGAGCGGGCGGGAAACACTGAAGCTTTCTTT.